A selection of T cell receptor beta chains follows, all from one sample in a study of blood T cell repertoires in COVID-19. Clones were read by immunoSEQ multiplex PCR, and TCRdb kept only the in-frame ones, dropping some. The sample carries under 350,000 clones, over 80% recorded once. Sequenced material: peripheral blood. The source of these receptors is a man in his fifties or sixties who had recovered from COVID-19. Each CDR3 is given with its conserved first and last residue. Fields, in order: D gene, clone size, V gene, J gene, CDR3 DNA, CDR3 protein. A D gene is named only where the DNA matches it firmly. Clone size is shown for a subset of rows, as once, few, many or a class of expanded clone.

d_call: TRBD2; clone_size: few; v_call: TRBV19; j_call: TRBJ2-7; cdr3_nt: TGTGCCAGTAGTTGGGCTAGCGGGGCCTACGAGCAGTACTTC; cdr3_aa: CASSWASGAYEQYF
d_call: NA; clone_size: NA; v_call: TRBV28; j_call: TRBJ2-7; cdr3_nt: TGTGCCAGCAGTTCAGGGGTGAACTACGAGCAGTACTTC; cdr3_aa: CASSSGVNYEQYF
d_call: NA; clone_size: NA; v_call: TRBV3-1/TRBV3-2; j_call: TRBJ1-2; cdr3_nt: TGTGCCAGCAGCCAAGGGGGACACCTTGGCTACACCTTC; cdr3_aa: CASSQGGHLGYTF
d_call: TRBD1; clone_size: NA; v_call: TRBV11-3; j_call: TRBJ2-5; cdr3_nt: TGTGCCAGCAGCGTAACCTCGTGGCCGGGACAGCAAGAGACCCAGTACTTC; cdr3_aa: CASSVTSWPGQQETQYF
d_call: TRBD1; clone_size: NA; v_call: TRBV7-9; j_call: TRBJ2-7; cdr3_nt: TGTGCCAGCAGCATCCCCTCCGGGACAGGGTCCTACGAGCAGTACTTC; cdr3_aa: CASSIPSGTGSYEQYF
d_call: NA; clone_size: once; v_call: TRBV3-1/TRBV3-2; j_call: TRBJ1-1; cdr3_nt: TGTGCCAGCAGCCAATCACAGAACACTGAAGCTTTCTTT; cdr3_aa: CASSQSQNTEAFF
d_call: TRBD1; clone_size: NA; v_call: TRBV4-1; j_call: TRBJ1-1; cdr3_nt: TGCGCCAGCAGCCAAGAGGGGACAGCCCTGAACACTGAAGCTTTCTTT; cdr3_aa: CASSQEGTALNTEAFF
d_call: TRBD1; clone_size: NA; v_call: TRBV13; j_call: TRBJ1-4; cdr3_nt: TGTGCCAGCAGCAGGAGACAGGGGGCGGATGAAAAACTGTTTTTT; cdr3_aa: CASSRRQGADEKLFF
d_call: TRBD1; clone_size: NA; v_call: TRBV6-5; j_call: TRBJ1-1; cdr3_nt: TGTGCCAGCAGTTATTATTCAGGGGGCTTGGGTACTGAAGCTTTCTTT; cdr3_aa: CASSYYSGGLGTEAFF
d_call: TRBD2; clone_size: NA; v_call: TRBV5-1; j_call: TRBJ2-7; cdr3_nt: TGCGCCAGCAGCTTCGGACTAGCGGGATACTACGAGCAGTACTTC; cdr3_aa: CASSFGLAGYYEQYF
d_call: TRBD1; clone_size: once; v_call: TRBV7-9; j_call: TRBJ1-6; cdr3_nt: TGTGCCAGCAGCTTATACGTGGGGACAGGGGCCTCACCCCTCCACTTT; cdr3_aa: CASSLYVGTGASPLHF
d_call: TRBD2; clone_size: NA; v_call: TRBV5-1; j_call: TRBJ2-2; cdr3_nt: TGCGCCAGCAGCAGACTAGCGGGAGGGCCCGGGGAGCTGTTTTTT; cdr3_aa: CASSRLAGGPGELFF
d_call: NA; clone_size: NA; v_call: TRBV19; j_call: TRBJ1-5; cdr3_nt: TGTGCCAGTAGGGGCCGGGACACAGGCAATCAGCCCCAGCATTTT; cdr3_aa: CASRGRDTGNQPQHF
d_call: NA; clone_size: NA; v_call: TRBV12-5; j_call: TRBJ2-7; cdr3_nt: TGTGCTAGTGGTTTGGTACTGGCAGGGTCCTTACGTGAGCAGTACTTC; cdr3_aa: CASGLVLAGSLREQYF
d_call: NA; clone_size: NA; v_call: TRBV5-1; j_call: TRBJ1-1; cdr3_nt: TGCGCCAGCAGCTTGGCCAGGGGCTCGATGAACACTGAAGCTTTCTTT; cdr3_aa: CASSLARGSMNTEAFF
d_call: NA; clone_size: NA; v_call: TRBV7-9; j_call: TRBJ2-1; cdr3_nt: TGTGCCAGCAGCTCCCCCGTTGGAGATGAGCAGTTCTTC; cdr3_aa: CASSSPVGDEQFF
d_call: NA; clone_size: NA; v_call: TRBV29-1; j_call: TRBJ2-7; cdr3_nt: TGCAGCGTTGAAGGGCGCAGGGGCGAGCAGTACTTC; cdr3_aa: CSVEGRRGEQYF
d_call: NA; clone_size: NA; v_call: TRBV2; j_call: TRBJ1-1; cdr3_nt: TGTGCCAGCAGTGAATTTTTACAGGGGAACACTGAAGCTTTCTTT; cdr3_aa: CASSEFLQGNTEAFF